This TCR beta chain emerged from a study of cytomegalovirus exposure and HLA in healthy donors. CDR1 and CDR2 from the germline V gene are KGHSH and LQKENI. V lost 5 bases and J lost 4; bases outside the gene matches: 13. The CDR3 totals 16 residues. Profiled with immunoSEQ multiplex PCR; TCRdb holds only in-frame clones, not every one. The sample holds some 140,000 clones, approximately 84% seen once. Sequenced input: PBMCs. This receptor was identified in a woman aged 25 to 39 in good health and CMV-seronegative. This chain connects TRBV18 to TRBJ1-1; 7 bases fit TRBD1. The CDR3 reads CASSERQGGYGTEAFF. CDR3 in DNA: TGTGCCAGCTCAGAACGACAGGGAGGCTATGGCACTGAAGCTTTCTTT. Drawing the rest from reference TRBV18 and TRBJ1-1, the complete variable domain is NAGVMQNPRHLVRRRGQEARLRCSPMKGHSHVYWYRQLPEEGLKFMVYLQKENIIDESGMPKERFSAEFPKEGPSILRIQQVVRGDSAAYFCASSERQGGYGTEAFFGQGTRLTVV.